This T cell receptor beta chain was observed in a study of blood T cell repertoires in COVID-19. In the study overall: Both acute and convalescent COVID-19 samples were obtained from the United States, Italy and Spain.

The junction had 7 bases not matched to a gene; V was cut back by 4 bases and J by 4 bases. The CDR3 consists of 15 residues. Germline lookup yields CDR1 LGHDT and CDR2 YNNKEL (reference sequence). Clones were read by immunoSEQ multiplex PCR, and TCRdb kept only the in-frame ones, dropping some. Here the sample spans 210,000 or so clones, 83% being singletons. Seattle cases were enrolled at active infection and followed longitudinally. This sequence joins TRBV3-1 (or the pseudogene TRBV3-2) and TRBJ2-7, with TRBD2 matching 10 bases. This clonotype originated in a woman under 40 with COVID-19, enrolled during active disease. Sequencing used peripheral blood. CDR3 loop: CASSPRLAGPYEQYF. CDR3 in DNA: TGTGCCAGCAGCCCGCGACTAGCGGGCCCGTACGAGCAGTACTTC.